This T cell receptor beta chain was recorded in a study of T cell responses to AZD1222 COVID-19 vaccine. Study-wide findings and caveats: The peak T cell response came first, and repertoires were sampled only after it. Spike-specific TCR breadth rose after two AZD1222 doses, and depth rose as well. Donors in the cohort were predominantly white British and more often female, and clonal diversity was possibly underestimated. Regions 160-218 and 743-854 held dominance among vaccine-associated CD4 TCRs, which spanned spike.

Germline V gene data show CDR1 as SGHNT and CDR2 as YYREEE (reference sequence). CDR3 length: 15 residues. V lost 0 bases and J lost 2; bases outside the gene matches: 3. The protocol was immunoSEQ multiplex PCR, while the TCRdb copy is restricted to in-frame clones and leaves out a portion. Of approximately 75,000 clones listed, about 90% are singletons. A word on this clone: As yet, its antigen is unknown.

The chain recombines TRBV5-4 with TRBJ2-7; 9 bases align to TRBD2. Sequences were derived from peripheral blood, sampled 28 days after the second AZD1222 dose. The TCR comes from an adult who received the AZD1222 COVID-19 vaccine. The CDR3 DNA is TGTGCCAGCAGCTTGGAGGCTAGCGGGGCCTACGAGCAGTACTTC. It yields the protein CASSLEASGAYEQYF.